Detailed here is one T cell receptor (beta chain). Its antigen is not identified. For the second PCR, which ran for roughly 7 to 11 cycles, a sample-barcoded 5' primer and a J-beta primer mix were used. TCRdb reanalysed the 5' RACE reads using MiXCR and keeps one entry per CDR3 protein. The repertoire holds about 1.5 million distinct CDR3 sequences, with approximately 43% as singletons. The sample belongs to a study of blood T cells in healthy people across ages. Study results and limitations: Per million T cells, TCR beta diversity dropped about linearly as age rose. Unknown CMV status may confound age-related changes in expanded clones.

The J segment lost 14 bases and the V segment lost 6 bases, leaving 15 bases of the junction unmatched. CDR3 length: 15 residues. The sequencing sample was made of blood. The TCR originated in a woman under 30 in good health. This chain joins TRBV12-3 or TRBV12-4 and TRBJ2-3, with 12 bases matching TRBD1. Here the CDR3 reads CASSQLSAGTGGAYF. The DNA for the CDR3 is TGTGCCAGCAGCCAACTCAGCGCCGGGACAGGGGGCGCGTATTTT.